This entry lists 16 T cell receptor beta chains sequenced from one sample in a study of T cells in narcolepsy. Clones were sequenced by immunoSEQ multiplex PCR, and TCRdb holds only the in-frame ones, with some missing. Of tens of thousands of clones listed, approximately 80% are singletons. Sequencing used CD45RA- memory CD4+ T cells from PBMCs. The origin of the receptors is a human donor with narcolepsy.

This clone has just a few counts. The rearrangement joins TRBV6-5 to TRBJ2-7, with 8 bases fitting TRBD1. The CDR3 covers 15 residues. Germline CDR1 is MNHEY and CDR2 is SVGAGI. V lost 0 bases to trimming and J lost 6 bases; unmatched junction nucleotides: 7. CDR3 loop: CASSYSTGTGSEQYF. The CDR3 DNA reads as TGTGCCAGCAGTTACTCTACTGGGACAGGAAGCGAGCAGTACTTC.

This clone occurred a few times. V gene TRBV10-2 combines with J gene TRBJ2-1; tentative D call: TRBD2 (6 bases). This CDR3 has 16 residues. Trimming took 2 bases from V and 5 from J, leaving 16 bases between them. Per germline, CDR1 WSHSY and CDR2 SAAADI. CDR3 in amino acids: CASSEAGTLSNNEQFF. The CDR3 DNA follows: TGCGCCAGCAGTGAGGCCGGGACTCTGTCTAACAATGAGCAGTTCTTC.

The chain carries TRBV11-2 and TRBJ2-7; D is unresolved. Between the trimmed V and J ends, which lost 2 bases and 7 bases, there was a span of 6 bases. From germline, CDR1 is SGHAT and CDR2 FQNNGV. This CDR3 contains 11 residues. CDR3 sequence reads: CASSLREEQYF. The CDR3 coding sequence is TGTGCCAGCAGCTTAAGAGAGGAGCAGTACTTC.

This clone has more than one count but fewer than ten. The chain employs TRBV7-8 and TRBJ1-2; 7 bases fit TRBD1. The V and J ends lost 5 bases and 4 bases, in that order; junction bases with no gene match: 10. The CDR3 sequence is 15 residues long. The germline gives CDR1 SGHVS, CDR2 FQNEAQ. The CDR3 nucleotides are TGTGCCAGCAGCCCCAACGGACAGGCACTCTATGGCTACACCTTC. This sequence encodes CASSPNGQALYGYTF.

V is TRBV4-3 and J is TRBJ2-5; D is undetermined. V lost 0 bases, J lost 7 bases, and 12 bases lay in between. Germline V gives CDR1 LGHNA, CDR2 YSLEER. CDR3 length: 14 residues. The CDR3 spells CASSQDPDEGTQYF. In DNA, the CDR3 is TGCGCCAGCAGCCAAGATCCGGACGAAGGGACCCAGTACTTC.

Only a few counts were recorded for this clone. V is TRBV11-3 and J is TRBJ2-7; D gene ambiguous. The length of the CDR3 is 12 residues. Trimming cost V 1 base and J 3 bases, with 4 bases left between them. CDR1 is SGHNT, CDR2 YENEEA, per germline. The DNA of the CDR3 is TGTGCCAGCAGCTTAGCCGGCTACGAGCAGTACTTC. Translation: CASSLAGYEQYF.

The CDR3 bases are TGCGCCAGCAGCAGGGGCCGTAATACCTACGAGCAGTACTTC. Protein sequence: CASSRGRNTYEQYF. The chain recombines TRBV5-1 with TRBJ2-7, with TRBD1 as a possible D gene (5 bases). This CDR3 is 14 amino acids long. CDR1 and CDR2 from the germline V gene are SGHRS and YFSETQ. V dropped 4 bases and J dropped 2 bases, with 13 bases sitting between them.

V usage is TRBV6-1 and J usage is TRBJ2-5; TRBD1 agrees at 8 bases. This CDR3 region has 13 residues. In germline, CDR1 is MNHNS, CDR2 SASEGT. V shed 8 bases, J shed 7 bases, and the junction held 9 bases outside the gene matches. Here the CDR3 reads CASGPRTGTTQYF. The CDR3 coding sequence is TGTGCCAGCGGCCCTAGGACAGGGACGACCCAGTACTTC.

This clone came up a few times. The chain combines TRBV19 with TRBJ1-5, with D perhaps TRBD1 (5 bases). Deletions cut 3 bases from V and 7 bases from J, with 10 bases between. The CDR3 covers 13 residues. CDR1 LNHDA and CDR2 SQIVND come from the germline V gene (reference sequence). DNA of the CDR3: TGTGCCAGTAGTATCTGGGGCGACCAGCCCCAGCATTTT. Its translation is CASSIWGDQPQHF.

The rearrangement uses TRBV7-8 and TRBJ2-6; 11 bases align to TRBD1. CDR1 is SGHVS and CDR2 is FQNEAQ in the germline V gene. J was trimmed by 3 bases and V by 2 bases; bases with no gene match: 3. The CDR3 contains 17 residues. This CDR3 is CASSLLDRGRGANVLTF. The CDR3 DNA reads as TGTGCCAGCAGCTTACTGGACAGGGGGCGTGGGGCCAACGTCCTGACTTTC.

CDR3 DNA sequence: TGTGCCAGCAGTCTCCTTCGGACATTTAGCAATCAGCCCCAGCATTTT. It specifies CASSLLRTFSNQPQHF. J is TRBJ1-5 and V is TRBV28, with D maybe TRBD1 (5 bases). This CDR3 spans 16 amino acids. V dropped 5 bases and J dropped 0 bases, with 14 bases sitting between them. Germline CDR1 MDHEN, CDR2 SYDVKM.

V gene TRBV6-5 combines with J gene TRBJ2-7, with D perhaps TRBD1 (6 bases). The germline gives CDR1 MNHEY, CDR2 SVGAGI. V was trimmed by 3 bases and J by 2 bases, leaving 14 bases between them. This CDR3 contains 15 residues. The CDR3 here is CASSYVQGSTYEQYF. CDR3 bases: TGTGCCAGCAGTTATGTTCAGGGGAGTACCTACGAGCAGTACTTC.

This chain uses TRBV30 with TRBJ1-1; D remains unclear. The V gene's germline CDR1 is GTSNPN and CDR2 SVGIG (reference sequence). The CDR3 length is 12 residues. With 5 bases removed from V and 1 base from J, the gap between germline ends came to 8 bases. CDR3 bases: TGTGCCTGGGGACTCGGGAACACTGAAGCTTTCTTT. The encoded protein is CAWGLGNTEAFF.

J is TRBJ1-5 and V is TRBV7-8; 7 nucleotides agree with TRBD1. The CDR3 has 13 residues. After removal of 5 bases from V and 5 bases from J, the junction contained 3 bases not matched to a gene. CDR1 SGHVS and CDR2 FQNEAQ come from the germline V gene. The CDR3 spells CASSIGQDQPQHF. In DNA form, the CDR3 reads TGTGCCAGCAGCATAGGACAGGATCAGCCCCAGCATTTT.

The chain employs TRBV11-2 and TRBJ1-6; D is undetermined. This CDR3 is built from 14 residues. CDR1 and CDR2 from the germline V gene are SGHAT and FQNNGV. V lost 8 bases to trimming and J lost 9 bases, with 17 bases between them. CDR3 loop: CASQLYQAFSPLHF. The CDR3 coding sequence is TGTGCCAGCCAACTTTACCAGGCATTTTCACCCCTCCACTTT. The entire variable domain, with the rest obtained from reference TRBV11-2 and TRBJ1-6, is as follows: EAGVAQSPRYKIIEKRQSVAFWCNPISGHATLYWYQQILGQGPKLLIQFQNNGVVDDSQLPKDRFSAERLKGVDSTLKIQPAKLEDSAVYLCASQLYQAFSPLHFGNGTRLTVT.

DNA for the CDR3: TGTGCCAGCAGCTTGGAGGCGGCAGGTGGCTACACCTTC. It specifies CASSLEAAGGYTF. The chain combines TRBV7-9 with TRBJ1-2; D not certain. CDR1 is SEHNR, CDR2 FQNEAQ, per germline (reference sequence). Between the trimmed V and J ends, which lost 3 bases and 7 bases, there was a span of 12 bases. The CDR3 runs to 13 residues.